The 30 T cell receptor beta chains given below trace back to one sample, sequenced in a study of blood T cell repertoires in COVID-19. Produced via immunoSEQ multiplex PCR; TCRdb's table is partial and in-frame only. Among over 250,000 clones listed, 88% were seen once. Sequenced input: peripheral blood. The receptors come from a man aged 55 to 70 who had recovered from COVID-19.

The chain combines TRBV5-1 with TRBJ2-2; D gene unclear. V lost 1 base, J lost 0 bases, and 4 bases lay in between. The germline CDR1 and CDR2 sequences are SGHRS and YFSETQ. The CDR3 loop spans 14 amino acids. The CDR3 region is CASSLIANTGELFF. For the CDR3, the DNA is TGCGCCAGCAGCTTGATAGCGAACACCGGGGAGCTGTTTTTT.

The chain combines TRBV27 with TRBJ2-5; 7 bases are a match to TRBD1. The V segment lost 3 bases and the J segment 9 bases; nucleotides outside the gene matches: 7. This CDR3 is built from 13 residues. CDR1 and CDR2 (germline): MNHEY, SMNVEV (reference sequence). The chain's CDR3 is CASSFEDRAPQYF. The CDR3 nucleotides are TGTGCCAGCAGTTTTGAAGACAGGGCTCCCCAGTACTTC.

The chain employs TRBV9 and TRBJ2-5, with 8 bases aligning to TRBD2. CDR1 is SGDLS and CDR2 is YYNGEE in the germline V gene. The CDR3 is 15 amino acids. Trimming took 2 bases from V and 5 from J; bases not matched to a gene: 8. The CDR3 spells CASSVISGVGETQYF. Here the CDR3 DNA reads TGTGCCAGCAGCGTGATTAGCGGGGTGGGGGAGACCCAGTACTTC.

The chain joins TRBV5-1 to TRBJ2-3; 8 positions agree with TRBD1. Germline trimming cut 1 base from V and 5 bases from J; bases unmatched to any gene: 3. The germline CDR1 and CDR2 sequences are SGHRS and YFSETQ. The CDR3 contains 14 residues. The CDR3 reads CASSLQGAGDTQYF. The CDR3 nucleotides are TGCGCCAGCAGCTTGCAGGGGGCAGGAGATACGCAGTATTTT.

In its sample, this clone was seen a few times. The rearrangement joins TRBV6-2 or TRBV6-3 to TRBJ2-1; 9 bases are a match to TRBD1. This CDR3 has 17 residues. The germline gives CDR1 MNHEY, CDR2 SVGEGT. Germline trimming cut 5 bases from V and 7 bases from J; bases unmatched to any gene: 15. CDR3 nucleotides: TGTGCCAGCAGTATAGAGGGTACAGGGGGCGCGGATAATGAGCAGTTCTTC. Its translation: CASSIEGTGGADNEQFF.

The V and J genes are TRBV21-1 and TRBJ1-1; the D call of TRBD1 is as the table states it, not checked on the DNA. TRBV21-1 is termed a pseudogene. The CDR3 is 12 residues long. CDR3 nucleotides: TGTGCCAGCATCGCAGGGAACACTGAAGCTTTCTTT. Protein product: CASIAGNTEAFF.

The chain has TRBV2 and TRBJ1-2; D might be TRBD1 (5 bases). The length of the CDR3 is 13 residues. Trimming removed 4 bases at V and 5 bases at J, with 11 bases between. The V gene's germline CDR1 is SNHLY and CDR2 FYNNEI. This chain's CDR3 is CASSVKTEYGYTF. The CDR3 DNA sequence: TGTGCCAGCAGTGTTAAGACAGAGTATGGCTACACCTTC.

This clone was found once. The J gene is TRBJ2-7, the V gene TRBV19; 8 nucleotides agree with TRBD2. V shed 0 bases, J shed 4 bases, and the junction held 5 bases outside the gene matches. This CDR3 comprises 15 residues. In germline, CDR1 is LNHDA, CDR2 SQIVND (reference sequence). In DNA form, the CDR3 reads TGTGCCAGTAGTATAGAGGAAGCGGGGGTATACGAGCAGTACTTC. Translation: CASSIEEAGVYEQYF.

J is TRBJ2-7 and V is TRBV5-1; 12 bases are shared with TRBD2. The CDR3 contains 17 residues. Trimming removed 0 bases from V and 1 base from J; junction bases left unmatched: 5. CDR1 and CDR2 (germline): SGHRS, YFSETQ. CDR3 sequence (DNA): TGCGCCAGCAGCTTGGCCCCGACTAGCGGGGGATCCTACGAGCAGTACTTC. Its protein is CASSLAPTSGGSYEQYF.

J is TRBJ2-1 and V is TRBV7-2; 7 positions agree with TRBD1. Trimming took 5 bases from V and 6 from J; bases not matched to a gene: 10. Germline V lookup: CDR1 SGHTA, CDR2 FQGNSA. CDR3 length equals 15 residues. CDR3 region: CASSVNRDSRNEQFF. CDR3 in DNA: TGTGCCAGCAGCGTAAACCGGGACAGCCGCAATGAGCAGTTCTTC.

The chain joins TRBV9 to TRBJ1-1, with D perhaps TRBD1 (5 bases). This CDR3 has 13 residues. Germline CDR1 is SGDLS and CDR2 is YYNGEE. Trimming removed 3 bases at V and 8 bases at J, with 14 bases between. CDR3 DNA: TGTGCCAGCAGCGGGACACCTCACCACGAAGCTTTCTTT. Its translation is CASSGTPHHEAFF.

In DNA, the CDR3 is TGTGCCAGCAGACAGCTAGCGGGGGGCATGAATACGCAGTATTTT. Translation: CASRQLAGGMNTQYF. The rearrangement joins TRBV6-5 to TRBJ2-3; 11 nucleotides match TRBD2. With V trimmed by 6 bases and J by 7 bases, 9 bases remained unmatched. CDR1 MNHEY and CDR2 SVGAGI come from the germline V gene. The CDR3 runs to 15 residues.

The chain has TRBV10-3 and TRBJ1-4, with 11 bases identical to TRBD1. CDR1 and CDR2 from the germline V gene are ENHRY and SYGVKD. This CDR3 is built from 14 residues. The J segment lost 8 bases and the V segment lost 6 bases, leaving 5 bases of the junction unmatched. CDR3 DNA sequence: TGTGCCATCAGCGCCGGGACAGGGGGGGAAAAACTGTTTTTT. This encodes CAISAGTGGEKLFF.

V and J are TRBV9 and TRBJ1-2; tentatively, D is TRBD1 (5 bases). V lost 0 bases, J lost 8 bases, and 11 bases lay in between. The CDR3 covers 13 residues. In germline, CDR1 is SGDLS, CDR2 YYNGEE. In nucleotides, the CDR3 is TGTGCCAGCAGCGTAGCACAGGTCGGCGGCTACACCTTC. Amino acids: CASSVAQVGGYTF. Using reference TRBV9 and TRBJ1-2 for the parts outside the CDR3, the full variable domain is DSGVTQTPKHLITATGQRVTLRCSPRSGDLSVYWYQQSLDQGLQFLIQYYNGEERAKGNILERFSAQQFPDLHSELNLSSLELGDSALYFCASSVAQVGGYTFGSGTRLTVV.

The V gene is TRBV5-1, the J gene TRBJ1-1; D gene uncertain. Germline values: CDR1 SGHRS, CDR2 YFSETQ. V gave up 0 bases and J gave up 2 bases, with 20 bases separating them. The CDR3 loop spans 18 amino acids. The CDR3 DNA reads as TGCGCCAGCAGCTTGGCCATTTTCGCGTCCCCGTTTAACACTGAAGCTTTCTTT. Amino acids: CASSLAIFASPFNTEAFF. Combining the CDR3 with reference TRBV5-1 and TRBJ1-1 gives the whole variable domain KAGVTQTPRYLIKTRGQQVTLSCSPISGHRSVSWYQQTPGQGLQFLFEYFSETQRNKGNFPGRFSGRQFSNSRSEMNVSTLELGDSALYLCASSLAIFASPFNTEAFFGQGTRLTVV.

The chain links TRBV3-1 (or the pseudogene TRBV3-2) to TRBJ1-2, with TRBD1 as a possible D gene (5 bases). CDR1 and CDR2 (germline): LGHDT, YNNKEL (reference sequence). The CDR3 runs to 15 residues. The V and J ends lost 3 bases and 4 bases respectively, with 15 bases between them. CDR3 region: CASSHQDSAVYGYTF. The CDR3 bases are TGTGCCAGCAGCCACCAAGACAGCGCCGTCTATGGCTACACCTTC.

The V call is TRBV5-5, the J call TRBJ2-7; D gene uncertain. Trimming stripped 0 bases from V and 3 bases from J, with 7 bases between. The CDR3 runs to 13 residues. From germline, CDR1 is SGHKS and CDR2 YYEKEE (reference sequence). Here the CDR3 DNA reads TGTGCCAGCAGCTTGGACAACGACTACGAGCAGTACTTC. It codes for CASSLDNDYEQYF.

This clone occurred once. The V and J genes are TRBV9 and TRBJ2-1; TRBD2 matches 7 bases. The V gene's germline CDR1 is SGDLS and CDR2 YYNGEE. J lost 3 bases, V lost 4 bases, and 10 bases had no gene match. The CDR3 consists of 16 residues. CDR3 DNA sequence: TGTGCCAGCAGCCCCAGTGGGGGGAGGGGCTACAATGAGCAGTTCTTC. Residues: CASSPSGGRGYNEQFF.

V gene TRBV5-4 combines with J gene TRBJ2-1; no clear D gene. Germline lookup yields CDR1 SGHNT and CDR2 YYREEE (reference sequence). The CDR3 extends over 11 amino acids. Trimming shortened V by 4 bases and J by 9 bases, and 8 bases separated the two germline ends. CDR3 coding DNA: TGTGCCAGCAGCATATACGGTGAGCAGTTCTTC. This translates into CASSIYGEQFF.

The chain carries TRBV6-5 and TRBJ1-1, with 8 bases matching TRBD1. The CDR3 loop spans 14 amino acids. Germline assignment: CDR1 MNHEY and CDR2 SVGAGI. V was pared by 6 bases and J by 3 bases, with 6 bases of the junction left unmatched. The CDR3 DNA reads as TGTGCCAGCAGGACAGGGGTCTGGGACACTGAAGCTTTCTTT. It is translated as CASRTGVWDTEAFF.

This chain joins TRBV7-3 and TRBJ2-1; a possible D gene is TRBD2 (6 bases). Trimming removed 2 bases from V and 5 bases from J, with 13 bases in between. The CDR3 loop spans 15 amino acids. Germline lookup yields CDR1 SGHTA and CDR2 FQGTGA. The CDR3 is CASSLVGREDNEQFF. The CDR3 DNA is TGTGCCAGCAGCTTAGTAGGCAGGGAGGACAATGAGCAGTTCTTC.

The gene calls are TRBV29-1 and TRBJ2-1; 8 nucleotides align to TRBD1. This CDR3 comprises 15 residues. Per germline, CDR1 SQVTM and CDR2 ANQGSEA. Trimming at V came to 6 bases and at J to 6 bases, leaving 13 bases not matched to a gene. The CDR3 nucleotides are TGCAGCGTCGACGGAAGACAGGGGTTCGGCAATGAGCAGTTCTTC. As protein: CSVDGRQGFGNEQFF.

This sequence joins TRBV4-1 and TRBJ2-1, with 7 bases matching TRBD1. The CDR3 runs to 18 residues. V gave up 4 bases and J gave up 7 bases; unmatched junction bases: 19. Germline V gene sequence: CDR1 MGHRA, CDR2 YSYEKL. The CDR3 loop reads CASSPGGEMSRLRNEQFF. The CDR3 DNA is TGCGCCAGCAGCCCAGGGGGTGAAATGTCCAGACTTAGGAATGAGCAGTTCTTC.

This sequence joins TRBV10-3 and TRBJ1-1; no clear D gene. The germline V gene encodes CDR1 ENHRY and CDR2 SYGVKD. The CDR3 covers 13 residues. V gave up 3 bases and J gave up 2 bases, with 7 bases separating them. The CDR3 DNA is TGTGCCATCAGTGAATTGACTAACACTGAAGCTTTCTTT. It codes for CAISELTNTEAFF.

Here the CDR3 reads CASSRPSGGYTDTQYF. DNA of the CDR3: TGTGCCAGCAGTCGTCCTAGCGGGGGGTACACAGATACGCAGTATTTT. The chain combines TRBV7-9 with TRBJ2-3, with 11 bases matching TRBD2. Trimming at V came to 6 bases and at J to 2 bases, leaving 7 bases not matched to a gene. Germline V gene data show CDR1 as SEHNR and CDR2 as FQNEAQ (reference sequence). CDR3 length: 16 residues.

The V call is TRBV5-1, the J call TRBJ1-1; no clear D. Germline lookup yields CDR1 SGHRS and CDR2 YFSETQ. V dropped 0 bases and J dropped 0 bases, with 6 bases sitting between them. The CDR3 has 14 amino acids. The CDR3 here is CASSLDSLNTEAFF. The CDR3 bases are TGCGCCAGCAGCTTGGACAGTTTGAACACTGAAGCTTTCTTT. The whole variable domain, filled in from reference TRBV5-1 and TRBJ1-1, reads KAGVTQTPRYLIKTRGQQVTLSCSPISGHRSVSWYQQTPGQGLQFLFEYFSETQRNKGNFPGRFSGRQFSNSRSEMNVSTLELGDSALYLCASSLDSLNTEAFFGQGTRLTVV.

The V and J genes are TRBV5-1 and TRBJ1-1, with D uncertain. Germline V lookup: CDR1 SGHRS, CDR2 YFSETQ. Deletions cut 4 bases from V and 4 bases from J, with 11 bases between. This CDR3 spans 13 amino acids. The CDR3 sequence is CASSIVASTEAFF. The CDR3 nucleotides read TGCGCCAGCAGCATAGTGGCTAGCACTGAAGCTTTCTTT.

The chain's CDR3 is CASSPTALRDTEAFF. CDR3 DNA sequence: TGTGCCAGCTCGCCGACTGCCCTCCGTGACACTGAAGCTTTCTTT. The chain uses TRBV18 and TRBJ1-1; D unresolved. The CDR3 has 15 residues. Germline V gene lookup returns CDR1 KGHSH and CDR2 LQKENI. V dropped 6 bases and J dropped 3 bases, with 17 bases sitting between them.

This clone was detected once. The CDR3 DNA is TGTGCCAGCAGCACCGCCTGGGTAGGGGCGACCGGGGAGCTGTTTTTT. Its protein is CASSTAWVGATGELFF. The V and J genes are TRBV5-6 and TRBJ2-2; possible D gene TRBD1, 5 bases. CDR1 is SGHDT and CDR2 is YYEEEE in the germline V gene. There are 16 residues in the CDR3. V gave up 4 bases and J gave up 5 bases, with 18 bases separating them.

The chain links TRBV5-4 to TRBJ1-2, with D hard to call. CDR3 length: 15 amino acids. Germline assignment: CDR1 SGHNT and CDR2 YYREEE (reference sequence). V was trimmed by 3 bases and J by 0 bases, leaving 12 bases between them. CDR3 coding DNA: TGTGCCAGCAGCTCCCAGGTACCGGCTAACTATGGCTACACCTTC. The encoded protein is CASSSQVPANYGYTF.